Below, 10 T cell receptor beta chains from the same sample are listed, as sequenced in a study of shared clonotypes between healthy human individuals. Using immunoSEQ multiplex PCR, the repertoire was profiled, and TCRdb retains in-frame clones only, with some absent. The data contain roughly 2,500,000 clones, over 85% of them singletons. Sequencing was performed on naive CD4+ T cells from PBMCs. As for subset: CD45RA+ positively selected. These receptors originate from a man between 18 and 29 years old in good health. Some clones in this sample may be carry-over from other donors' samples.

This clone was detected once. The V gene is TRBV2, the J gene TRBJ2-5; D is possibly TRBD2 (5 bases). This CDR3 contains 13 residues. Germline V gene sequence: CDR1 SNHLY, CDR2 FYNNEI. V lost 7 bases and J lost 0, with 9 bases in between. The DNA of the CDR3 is TGTGCCAGCATAAGGGAGTACCAAGAGACCCAGTACTTC. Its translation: CASIREYQETQYF.

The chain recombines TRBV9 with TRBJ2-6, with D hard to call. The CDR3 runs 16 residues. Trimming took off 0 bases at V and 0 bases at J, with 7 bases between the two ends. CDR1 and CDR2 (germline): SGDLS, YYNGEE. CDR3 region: CASSVATVSGANVLTF. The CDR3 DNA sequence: TGTGCCAGCAGCGTAGCCACAGTCTCTGGGGCCAACGTCCTGACTTTC.

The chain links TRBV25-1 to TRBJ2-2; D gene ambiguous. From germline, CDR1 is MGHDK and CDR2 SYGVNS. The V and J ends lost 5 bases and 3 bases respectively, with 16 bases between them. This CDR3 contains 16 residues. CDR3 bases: TGTGCCAGCAGTAGGTTGGAAGGGCGCGACACCGGGGAGCTGTTTTTT. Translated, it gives CASSRLEGRDTGELFF.

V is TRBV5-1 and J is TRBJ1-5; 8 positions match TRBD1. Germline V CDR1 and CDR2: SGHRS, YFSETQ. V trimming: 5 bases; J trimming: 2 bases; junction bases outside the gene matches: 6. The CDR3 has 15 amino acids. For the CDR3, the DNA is TGCGCCAGCAGTTCAGGGGGCGACGGCAATCAGCCCCAGCATTTT. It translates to CASSSGGDGNQPQHF.

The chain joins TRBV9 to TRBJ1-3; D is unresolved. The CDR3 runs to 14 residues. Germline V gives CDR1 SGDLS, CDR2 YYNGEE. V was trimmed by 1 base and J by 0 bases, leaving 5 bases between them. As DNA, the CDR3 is TGTGCCAGCAGCGTACAGCACTCTGGAAACACCATATATTTT. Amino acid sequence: CASSVQHSGNTIYF.

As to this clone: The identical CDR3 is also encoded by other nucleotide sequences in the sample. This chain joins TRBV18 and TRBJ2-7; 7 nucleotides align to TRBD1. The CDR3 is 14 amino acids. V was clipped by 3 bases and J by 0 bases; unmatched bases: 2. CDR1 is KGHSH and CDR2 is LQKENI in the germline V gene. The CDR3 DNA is TGTGCCAGCTCACCCGGGACAGTCTCCTACGAGCAGTACTTC. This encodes CASSPGTVSYEQYF.

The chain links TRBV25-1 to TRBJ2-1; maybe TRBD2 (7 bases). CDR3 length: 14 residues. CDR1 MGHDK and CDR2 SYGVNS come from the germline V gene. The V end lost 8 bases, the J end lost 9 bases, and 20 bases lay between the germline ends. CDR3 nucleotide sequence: TGTGCCAGCGCTCATCCCGGGGGGCGGGCTGAGCAGTTCTTC. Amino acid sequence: CASAHPGGRAEQFF.

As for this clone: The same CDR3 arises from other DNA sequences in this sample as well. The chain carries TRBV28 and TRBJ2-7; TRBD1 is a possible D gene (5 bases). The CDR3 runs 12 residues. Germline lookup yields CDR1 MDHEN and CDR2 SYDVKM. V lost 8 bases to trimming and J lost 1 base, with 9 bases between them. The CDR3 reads CASGDSSYEQYF. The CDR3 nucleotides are TGTGCCAGCGGTGACAGTTCCTACGAGCAGTACTTC.

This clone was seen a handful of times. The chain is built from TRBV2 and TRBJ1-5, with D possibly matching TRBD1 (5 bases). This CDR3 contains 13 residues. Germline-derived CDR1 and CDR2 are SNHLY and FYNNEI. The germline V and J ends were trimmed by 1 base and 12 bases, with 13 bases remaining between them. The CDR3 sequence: CASSEDGGMGQHF. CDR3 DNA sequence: TGTGCCAGCAGTGAAGATGGGGGGATGGGCCAGCATTTT.

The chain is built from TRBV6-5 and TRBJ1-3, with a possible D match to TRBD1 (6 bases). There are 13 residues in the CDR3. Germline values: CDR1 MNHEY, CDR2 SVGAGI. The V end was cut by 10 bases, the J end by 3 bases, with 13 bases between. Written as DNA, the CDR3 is TGTGCCACCCGGGGGCCGGGTGGAAACACCATATATTTT. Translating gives CATRGPGGNTIYF.